The rows below give T cell receptor beta chains drawn from one sample of a study of cytomegalovirus exposure and HLA in healthy donors. TCRdb keeps only in-frame clones here, not all; method: immunoSEQ multiplex PCR. The sample holds 140,000 to 150,000 clones. Input material: PBMCs. Source of these receptors: a male donor in good health and CMV-seronegative. CDR3s include the opening cysteine and the closing phenylalanine or tryptophan. The D gene is left open where the match is weak.

V gene: TRBV6-1; D gene: -; CDR3 length: 12; J gene: TRBJ1-4; CDR3 protein: CASIGANEKLFF; CDR3 DNA: TGTGCCAGCATCGGGGCTAATGAAAAACTGTTTTTT
V gene: TRBV29-1; D gene: -; CDR3 length: 13; J gene: TRBJ1-1; CDR3 protein: CSVEGQMNTEAFF; CDR3 DNA: TGCAGCGTTGAAGGGCAGATGAACACTGAAGCTTTCTTT
V gene: TRBV9; D gene: TRBD1; CDR3 length: 16; J gene: TRBJ2-2; CDR3 protein: CASSVGGTGNTGELFF; CDR3 DNA: TGTGCCAGCAGCGTAGGGGGGACAGGGAACACCGGGGAGCTGTTTTTT
V gene: TRBV7-9; D gene: TRBD1; CDR3 length: 15; J gene: TRBJ1-1; CDR3 protein: CASTQGAGGDTEAFF; CDR3 DNA: TGTGCCAGCACCCAGGGGGCAGGGGGGGACACTGAAGCTTTCTTT
V gene: TRBV6-6; D gene: -; CDR3 length: 16; J gene: TRBJ2-7; CDR3 protein: CASSYSRQDISYEQYF; CDR3 DNA: TGTGCCAGCAGTTACTCCCGGCAGGACATCTCCTACGAGCAGTACTTC
V gene: TRBV19; D gene: -; CDR3 length: 15; J gene: TRBJ2-5; CDR3 protein: CASSIQGLLQETQYF; CDR3 DNA: TGTGCCAGTAGTATCCAGGGACTCTTACAAGAGACCCAGTACTTC
V gene: TRBV9; D gene: TRBD1; CDR3 length: 15; J gene: TRBJ2-3; CDR3 protein: CASSTTGTVGDTQYF; CDR3 DNA: TGTGCCAGCAGCACGACCGGGACAGTGGGAGATACGCAGTATTTT
V gene: TRBV10-3; D gene: -; CDR3 length: 13; J gene: TRBJ2-5; CDR3 protein: CAIRGRLEETQYF; CDR3 DNA: TGTGCCATCAGGGGGAGACTAGAAGAGACCCAGTACTTC
V gene: TRBV6-6; D gene: TRBD1; CDR3 length: 14; J gene: TRBJ2-7; CDR3 protein: CASSYGGQSYEQYF; CDR3 DNA: TGTGCCAGCAGTTACGGGGGACAGTCCTACGAGCAGTACTTC
V gene: TRBV5-6; D gene: -; CDR3 length: 15; J gene: TRBJ1-1; CDR3 protein: CASSPPGGIPTEAFF; CDR3 DNA: TGTGCCAGCAGCCCGCCTGGGGGGATCCCCACTGAAGCTTTCTTT
V gene: TRBV4-3; D gene: -; CDR3 length: 13; J gene: TRBJ1-1; CDR3 protein: CASSQDRRGEAFF; CDR3 DNA: TGCGCCAGCAGCCAAGATCGGAGGGGAGAAGCTTTCTTT
V gene: TRBV14; D gene: -; CDR3 length: 14; J gene: TRBJ1-1; CDR3 protein: CASSQDSEDTEAFF; CDR3 DNA: TGTGCCAGCAGCCAAGATTCGGAGGACACTGAAGCTTTCTTT
V gene: TRBV29-1; D gene: -; CDR3 length: 12; J gene: TRBJ1-2; CDR3 protein: CSVDRGIYGYTF; CDR3 DNA: TGCAGCGTTGATAGGGGTATCTATGGCTACACCTTC
V gene: TRBV7-8; D gene: -; CDR3 length: 13; J gene: TRBJ1-5; CDR3 protein: CASSLAGDQPQHF; CDR3 DNA: TGTGCCAGCAGCTTAGCAGGGGATCAGCCCCAGCATTTT
V gene: TRBV29-1; D gene: TRBD1; CDR3 length: 14; J gene: TRBJ2-7; CDR3 protein: CSASEGRGPYEQYF; CDR3 DNA: TGCAGCGCGTCAGAAGGCAGGGGGCCCTACGAGCAGTACTTC
V gene: TRBV30; D gene: -; CDR3 length: 14; J gene: TRBJ1-2; CDR3 protein: CAWSVGTGSYGYTF; CDR3 DNA: TGTGCCTGGAGTGTCGGCACAGGGAGCTATGGCTACACCTTC
V gene: TRBV28; D gene: TRBD1; CDR3 length: 16; J gene: TRBJ2-7; CDR3 protein: CASSLITGTGLYEQYF; CDR3 DNA: TGTGCCAGCAGTTTAATAACCGGGACAGGGCTCTACGAGCAGTACTTC
V gene: TRBV7-3; D gene: TRBD1; CDR3 length: 17; J gene: TRBJ2-2; CDR3 protein: CASSLKVTGGFTGELFF; CDR3 DNA: TGTGCCAGCAGCTTAAAAGTGACAGGGGGCTTCACCGGGGAGCTGTTTTTT
V gene: TRBV6-5; D gene: TRBD1; CDR3 length: 14; J gene: TRBJ1-2; CDR3 protein: CASSYSGTGNGYTF; CDR3 DNA: TGTGCCAGCAGTTACTCTGGGACAGGGAATGGCTACACCTTC
V gene: TRBV28; D gene: -; CDR3 length: 13; J gene: TRBJ2-5; CDR3 protein: CASSGRRDETQYF; CDR3 DNA: TGTGCCAGCAGCGGACGGAGGGATGAGACCCAGTACTTC
V gene: TRBV28; D gene: -; CDR3 length: 15; J gene: TRBJ1-5; CDR3 protein: CASSLRQGHNQPQHF; CDR3 DNA: TGTGCCAGCAGTTTGAGGCAAGGCCACAATCAGCCCCAGCATTTT
V gene: TRBV5-4; D gene: TRBD2; CDR3 length: 16; J gene: TRBJ2-7; CDR3 protein: CASSPPKRQAGGEQYF; CDR3 DNA: TGTGCCAGCAGCCCCCCGAAACGACAGGCGGGAGGCGAGCAGTACTTC
V gene: TRBV6-5; D gene: TRBD1; CDR3 length: 15; J gene: TRBJ2-2; CDR3 protein: CASKTQQGRTGELFF; CDR3 DNA: TGTGCCAGCAAGACACAACAGGGGCGCACCGGGGAGCTGTTTTTT
V gene: TRBV18; D gene: -; CDR3 length: 13; J gene: TRBJ2-2; CDR3 protein: CASQLGNTGELFF; CDR3 DNA: TGTGCCAGCCAACTCGGGAACACCGGGGAGCTGTTTTTT
V gene: TRBV18; D gene: -; CDR3 length: 17; J gene: TRBJ2-3; CDR3 protein: CASSSPVTGRGTDTQYF; CDR3 DNA: TGTGCCAGCTCATCCCCTGTGACAGGAAGGGGCACAGATACGCAGTATTTT
V gene: TRBV29-1; D gene: TRBD1; CDR3 length: 11; J gene: TRBJ1-2; CDR3 protein: CSGTGVEGYTF; CDR3 DNA: TGCAGCGGGACAGGGGTAGAGGGCTACACCTTC
V gene: TRBV15; D gene: -; CDR3 length: 13; J gene: TRBJ1-1; CDR3 protein: CATSRDLRAEAFF; CDR3 DNA: TGTGCCACCAGCAGAGATCTCAGGGCTGAAGCTTTCTTT
V gene: TRBV18; D gene: -; CDR3 length: 14; J gene: TRBJ2-1; CDR3 protein: CASSPLPGDNEQFF; CDR3 DNA: TGTGCCAGCTCACCACTCCCCGGGGACAATGAGCAGTTCTTC
V gene: TRBV30; D gene: -; CDR3 length: 13; J gene: TRBJ2-2; CDR3 protein: CAWSVSAPGELFF; CDR3 DNA: TGTGCCTGGAGTGTTAGCGCCCCCGGGGAGCTGTTTTTT
V gene: TRBV7-9; D gene: TRBD1; CDR3 length: 14; J gene: TRBJ1-5; CDR3 protein: CASSSQGDNQPQHF; CDR3 DNA: TGTGCCAGCAGCTCCCAGGGGGATAATCAGCCCCAGCATTTT
V gene: TRBV19; D gene: -; CDR3 length: 15; J gene: TRBJ1-6; CDR3 protein: CATRVGQPYNSPLHF; CDR3 DNA: TGTGCCACTCGAGTAGGACAACCCTATAATTCACCCCTCCACTTT
V gene: TRBV10-1; D gene: -; CDR3 length: 14; J gene: TRBJ1-5; CDR3 protein: CASSVRGSNQPQHF; CDR3 DNA: TGCGCCAGCAGTGTAAGGGGCAGCAATCAGCCCCAGCATTTT
V gene: TRBV29-1; D gene: -; CDR3 length: 13; J gene: TRBJ2-7; CDR3 protein: CSVGDREVSEQYF; CDR3 DNA: TGCAGCGTTGGCGACAGGGAGGTTTCCGAGCAGTACTTC
V gene: TRBV4-3; D gene: -; CDR3 length: 13; J gene: TRBJ1-5; CDR3 protein: CASSKGDGQPQHF; CDR3 DNA: TGCGCCAGCAGTAAGGGGGACGGTCAGCCCCAGCATTTT
V gene: TRBV6-5; D gene: -; CDR3 length: 13; J gene: TRBJ2-7; CDR3 protein: CASSTGFFYEQYF; CDR3 DNA: TGTGCCAGCAGTACCGGGTTCTTCTACGAGCAGTACTTC